The sequence of this TCR beta chain was determined in a study of blood T cells in healthy people across ages. Primed by a sample-barcoded 5' primer and a J-beta primer mix, a second PCR proceeded for 7 to 11 cycles. TCRdb reprocessed the 5' RACE reads via MiXCR and lists one record per CDR3 protein. The sample has roughly 1,300,000 distinct CDR3 sequences; around 59% are singletons. Germline CDR1 reads MNHNS; CDR2 reads SASEGT. The CDR3 runs 17 residues. V was shortened by 3 bases and J by 3 bases, with 20 bases between the two germline ends. This receptor was identified in a man younger than 35 in good health. Sequencing was performed on blood. V is TRBV6-1 and J is TRBJ1-2; D might be TRBD1 (5 bases). The CDR3 here is CASSDDRISPPDYGYTF. CDR3 sequence (DNA): TGTGCCAGCAGTGACGACAGAATTTCCCCTCCTGACTATGGCTACACCTTC.